This T cell receptor (beta chain) was observed in a study of brain T cells in children with intractable seizures. Notes on the study in general: Pre- and post-surgery blood differed in depth, so pre-surgery absences may be undersampling.

The V gene's germline CDR1 is SGHNT and CDR2 YYREEE (reference sequence). J was trimmed by 2 bases and V by 4 bases; bases with no gene match: 14. CDR3 length: 17 amino acids. Measured with immunoSEQ multiplex PCR; TCRdb has only the in-frame clones, and not every one. Altogether around 340,000 clones are present, nearly 95% being singletons, with the ten largest covering roughly 5.8%. With regard to this clone: What it binds is unknown.

Time point indicated: blood from clinic visit 5 months post-surgery; TSC patient then seizure free. Patients received at least one anti-epileptic drug before surgery. This sequence joins TRBV5-4 and TRBJ2-7, with 8 bases that match TRBD2. The receptor comes from a boy in the first two years of life with tuberous sclerosis and intractable seizures. The input for sequencing was peripheral blood, taken around 5 months after surgery. This CDR3 reads CASSRRAIAGPAYEQYF. DNA for the CDR3: TGTGCCAGCAGCCGCCGGGCCATAGCGGGGCCCGCCTACGAGCAGTACTTC.